The next 2 T cell receptor beta chains were all read from a single sample in a study of blood T cell repertoires in COVID-19. Some clones are missing from TCRdb's copy, which holds only in-frame ones; the method was immunoSEQ multiplex PCR. The table lists 100,000 to 150,000 clones, roughly 80% of them singletons. Sequencing was carried out using peripheral blood. Every receptor here comes from a human donor in a cohort sampled during active COVID-19.

V and J are TRBV28 and TRBJ1-2, with D possibly matching TRBD1 (5 bases). Deletions cut 8 bases from V and 4 bases from J, with 14 bases between. The germline V gene has CDR1 MDHEN and CDR2 SYDVKM. The length of the CDR3 is 13 residues. CDR3 bases: TGTGCCAGCCATGGGACTGACACCTATGGCTACACCTTC. This translates into CASHGTDTYGYTF.

This clone was seen once. This chain links TRBV28 with TRBJ1-1, with D perhaps TRBD1 (5 bases). Between the trimmed V and J ends, which lost 6 bases and 3 bases, there was a span of 14 bases. CDR3 length: 14 amino acids. In germline, CDR1 is MDHEN, CDR2 SYDVKM. CDR3 coding DNA: TGTGCCAGCAGACCGACAGTCAGGGACACTGAAGCTTTCTTT. Translation: CASRPTVRDTEAFF.